This TCR beta chain was sequenced in a study of TIL therapy for anti-PD-1-resistant metastatic lung cancer. Study at large: Tumors carried a median approximately 1.6 non-synonymous mutations per megabase.

This was the immunoSEQ v3 assay. Sequencing was performed with immunoSEQ multiplex PCR; in TCRdb, only in-frame clones are kept and a portion is missing. The top ten hold around 16% of the sample, which has tens of thousands of clones, approximately 63% seen once. With 4 bases clipped from V and 2 bases from J, the junction kept 9 bases outside the gene matches. The germline gives CDR1 MGHRA, CDR2 YSYEKL. CDR3 length: 18 residues. Time point here: pre-treatment sample, taken before nivolumab and TIL therapy. Most excised metastases sampled were pleural nodules or supraclavicular lymph nodes. The receptor comes from a woman aged 30-79 years with non-small cell lung cancer. The chain combines TRBV4-1 with TRBJ2-2; 11 bases are shared with TRBD2. Sequencing was performed on tumor tissue, taken at baseline. DNA of the CDR3: TGCGCCAGCAGCCGGAGTGGGCTAGCGGGAGGTAACACCGGGGAGCTGTTTTTT. Translated: CASSRSGLAGGNTGELFF.